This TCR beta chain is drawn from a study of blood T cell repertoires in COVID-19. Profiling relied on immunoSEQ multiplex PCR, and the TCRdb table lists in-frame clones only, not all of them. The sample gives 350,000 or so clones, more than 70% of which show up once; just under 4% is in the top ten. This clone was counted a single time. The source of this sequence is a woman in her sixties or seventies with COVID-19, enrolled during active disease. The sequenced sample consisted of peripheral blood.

This chain's CDR3 is CASSLGQSETQYF. CDR3 DNA: TGTGCCAGCAGTTTGGGCCAGTCCGAGACCCAGTACTTC. V usage is TRBV12-3 or TRBV12-4 and J usage is TRBJ2-5; D is undetermined. V lost 3 bases and J lost 5, with 10 bases in between. This CDR3 region has 13 residues.